A selection of T cell receptor beta chains follows, all from one sample in a study of shared T cell receptors in the human thymus. The method was immunoSEQ multiplex PCR; TCRdb's version includes in-frame clones alone and lacks a portion of them. The sample records about 380,000 clones, just under 95% being singletons. The sequenced sample was thymocytes. The source is a human donor. Both conserved end residues are part of each CDR3. Fields, in order: V gene, clone size, J gene, D gene, CDR3 protein, CDR3 DNA. A D gene is named only where the DNA matches it firmly. Part of the rows lack a size; the others show once, few, many or a class for expanded clones.

>TRBV28|.|TRBJ1-1|.
CASSRLQGGVGTEAFF
TGTGCCAGCAGCCGCTTACAGGGTGGGGTGGGAACTGAAGCTTTCTTT
>TRBV25-1|.|TRBJ2-1|.
CASSRRSRGLYNEQFF
TGTGCCAGCAGTAGGAGGTCCAGGGGTCTCTACAATGAGCAGTTCTTC
>TRBV28|.|TRBJ2-7|TRBD2
CASSLSGSGEQYF
TGTGCCAGCAGCCTTAGCGGGAGCGGCGAGCAGTACTTC
>TRBV5-1|.|TRBJ2-7|TRBD2
CASSPGTSGSLSGEQYF
TGCGCCAGCAGCCCCGGGACTAGCGGGAGTTTGTCGGGGGAGCAGTACTTC
>TRBV5-1|.|TRBJ2-3|.
CASSTRQLTSTDTQYF
TGCGCCAGCAGCACCCGACAGCTTACTAGCACAGATACGCAGTATTTT
>TRBV11-2|.|TRBJ2-7|.
CASRDEAGSYEQYF
TGTGCCAGCAGGGACGAAGCGGGCTCCTACGAGCAGTACTTC
>TRBV10-1|once|TRBJ1-2|.
CASSELQNYGYTF
TGCGCCAGCAGTGAGTTACAGAACTATGGCTACACCTTC
>TRBV5-1|.|TRBJ2-3|.
CASSLRINGETDTQYF
TGCGCCAGCAGCCTTAGGATCAACGGGGAAACAGATACGCAGTATTTT
>TRBV5-6|.|TRBJ1-3|.
CASSLWVGPGNTIYF
TGTGCCAGCAGCTTGTGGGTTGGTCCTGGAAACACCATATATTTT
>TRBV9|once|TRBJ2-5|.
CASSAKSVVRETQYF
TGTGCCAGCAGCGCGAAAAGCGTGGTGAGGGAGACCCAGTACTTC
>TRBV6-6|.|TRBJ1-1|TRBD1
CASSITQGRTEAFF
TGTGCCAGCAGTATTACACAGGGGAGAACTGAAGCTTTCTTT
>TRBV7-2|.|TRBJ2-5|.
CASSLAPPGGQETQYF
TGTGCCAGCAGCTTAGCGCCCCCTGGGGGGCAGGAGACCCAGTACTTC
>TRBV7-8|.|TRBJ1-4|TRBD1
CASSLAVGTGQKLFF
TGTGCCAGCAGCTTAGCGGTTGGGACAGGACAAAAACTGTTTTTT
>TRBV7-6|.|TRBJ2-7|TRBD2
CASSLGRATTHSYEQYF
TGTGCCAGCAGCCTCGGGAGGGCCACAACTCACTCCTACGAGCAGTACTTC
>TRBV29-1|.|TRBJ2-3|.
CSVEFGGGDTQYF
TGCAGCGTTGAATTTGGAGGCGGAGATACGCAGTATTTT
>TRBV7-3|.|TRBJ1-1|TRBD1
CASSSPPGQGATEAFF
TGTGCCAGCAGCTCCCCCCCCGGCCAGGGGGCCACTGAAGCTTTCTTT
>TRBV27|.|TRBJ2-1|TRBD2
CASSCHSGRAYNEQFF
TGTGCCAGCAGTTGTCATAGCGGGAGGGCCTACAATGAGCAGTTCTTC
>TRBV19|.|TRBJ1-1|.
CASSIRVGDTEAFF
TGTGCCAGTAGTATAAGGGTGGGCGACACTGAAGCTTTCTTT
>TRBV10-1|.|TRBJ2-7|TRBD2
CASSEWREGVEQYF
TGCGCCAGCAGTGAGTGGCGGGAGGGCGTCGAGCAGTACTTC
>TRBV28|.|TRBJ1-6|.
CASSFVQTDPLRSSYNSPLHF
TGTGCCAGCAGCTTTGTACAGACAGACCCACTACGAAGCTCCTATAATTCACCCCTCCACTTT
>TRBV10-2|.|TRBJ2-3|TRBD2
CASRGGRDCTDTQYF
TGCGCCAGCAGGGGAGGGCGGGACTGCACAGATACGCAGTATTTT
>TRBV9|.|TRBJ2-7|TRBD2
CASSADLAGGDYEQYF
TGTGCCAGCAGCGCCGACCTAGCGGGAGGGGACTACGAGCAGTACTTC
>TRBV19|.|TRBJ1-3|TRBD1
CASRTRDRGSSGNTIYF
TGTGCCAGTAGGACCCGGGACAGGGGATCATCTGGAAACACCATATATTTT
>TRBV6-1|.|TRBJ2-2|.
CASRDTGELFF
TGTGCCAGCAGAGACACCGGGGAGCTGTTTTTT
>TRBV5-1|.|TRBJ2-5|.
CASSLWPGETQYF
TGCGCCAGCAGCTTGTGGCCGGGGGAGACCCAGTACTTC
>TRBV10-3|.|TRBJ2-7|TRBD2
CAINGSGTNSYEQYF
TGTGCCATCAATGGGTCTGGGACTAACTCCTACGAGCAGTACTTC